Listed below are T cell receptor beta chains from one sample, sequenced in a study of cytotoxic CD8 clonotypes in ibrutinib-treated CLL. The protocol was immunoSEQ multiplex PCR, while the TCRdb copy is restricted to in-frame clones and leaves out a portion. The sample records more than 8,500 clones, roughly 55% being singletons. This specimen consisted of PBMCs, obtained before ibrutinib treatment. Receptors originate from a human donor with chronic lymphocytic leukemia. Both conserved end residues are part of each CDR3. A D gene is named only where the DNA matches it firmly. Clone size, where shown, is once, few, many, or a class for clones that have expanded.

TRBD1	.	TRBV27	17	TRBJ1-5	TGTGCCAGCAGTCAACGGGACAGGGGGTTTAGCAATCAGCCCCAGCATTTT	CASSQRDRGFSNQPQHF
.	.	TRBV6-6	14	TRBJ2-1	TGTGCCAGCAGTTACTCGAGTCCCCGGCCTGAGCAGTTCTTC	CASSYSSPRPEQFF
.	.	TRBV9	15	TRBJ2-5	TGTGCCAGCAGCCTAGAAGGTTCAGGGTACGAGACCCAGTACTTC	CASSLEGSGYETQYF
TRBD1	.	TRBV19	15	TRBJ2-5	TGTGCCAGTAGTCTTTCTAGGGGGCGCGGGGAGACCCAGTACTTC	CASSLSRGRGETQYF
.	.	TRBV5-1	17	TRBJ2-4	TGCGCCAGCAGCCCCGCGGGGGAGGGAGTGAGGGGGAACATTCAGTACTTC	CASSPAGEGVRGNIQYF
TRBD1	few	TRBV18	13	TRBJ1-5	TGTGCCAGCTCACCGGGACAGGGACAGCCCCAGCATTTT	CASSPGQGQPQHF
.	.	TRBV10-3	14	TRBJ1-5	TGTGCCATCAGTGATAGGCAGGGTGATCAGCCCCAGCATTTT	CAISDRQGDQPQHF
TRBD2	few	TRBV6-5	14	TRBJ2-1	TGTGCCAGCAGTTATAGCGGGGCCTACAATGAGCAGTTCTTC	CASSYSGAYNEQFF
.	.	TRBV2	14	TRBJ1-5	TGTGCCAGCAGGGCAGGCGGCAGCAATCAGCCCCAGCATTTT	CASRAGGSNQPQHF
.	.	TRBV6-1	11	TRBJ2-1	TGTGCCAGCAGTGAACAAATAGTGCAGTTCTTC	CASSEQIVQFF
TRBD2	.	TRBV2	15	TRBJ2-5	TGTGCCAGCATGTTTACGGGGAGCGGGATGGAGACCCAGTACTTC	CASMFTGSGMETQYF
.	.	TRBV10-3	13	TRBJ2-7	TGTGCCATCAGTGAGGACAGCCACTACGAGCAGTACTTC	CAISEDSHYEQYF
.	.	TRBV27	13	TRBJ2-1	TGTGCCAGCAGTTTATGGACAGCCCCCGGGCAGTTCTTC	CASSLWTAPGQFF
TRBD2	.	TRBV7-2	16	TRBJ2-7	TGTGCCAGCAGCACACGACCACTAGCGGGTACCCACGAGCAGTACTTC	CASSTRPLAGTHEQYF
TRBD2	once	TRBV28	11	TRBJ2-7	TGTGCCAGCAGTTTGCGGGAGGGGCAGTACTTC	CASSLREGQYF
TRBD1	.	TRBV5-6	15	TRBJ2-3	TGTGCCAGCATCCTCCGGACAGGGGTAACAGATACGCAGTATTTT	CASILRTGVTDTQYF
.	.	TRBV6-5	13	TRBJ2-7	TGTGCCAGCAGCTTCGACAGGAAATACGAGCAGTACTTC	CASSFDRKYEQYF
.	few	TRBV10-3	13	TRBJ1-3	TGTGCCATCAGTGAGTCAGAGTGGGACACCATATATTTT	CAISESEWDTIYF
.	.	TRBV2	14	TRBJ1-4	TGTGCCAGCAGGAGAGGGGCAGGGCGGGAAAAACTGTTTTTT	CASRRGAGREKLFF
.	.	TRBV12-5	13	TRBJ1-1	TGTGCTAGTGTCAGACATGTGAACACTGAAGCTTTCTTT	CASVRHVNTEAFF
TRBD1	.	TRBV9	15	TRBJ1-2	TGTGCCAGCAGCGTAGGGACAGGGGCTCGCTATGGCTACACCTTC	CASSVGTGARYGYTF
TRBD1	few	TRBV11-3	15	TRBJ2-1	TGTGCCAGCAGCTTAGGCGGACAGGGAGGAGATGAGCAGTTCTTC	CASSLGGQGGDEQFF
.	.	TRBV30	13	TRBJ1-5	TGTGCCTGGAGTTTTAGGAGCAATCAGCCCCAGCATTTT	CAWSFRSNQPQHF
.	.	TRBV6-6	16	TRBJ2-6	TGTGCCAGCAGTTACTCGACGGGCTCTGGGGCCAACGTCCTGACTTTC	CASSYSTGSGANVLTF
TRBD1	.	TRBV14	16	TRBJ1-4	TGTGCCAGCAGCGATAGGCACAGGGGTCATAATGAAAAACTGTTTTTT	CASSDRHRGHNEKLFF
TRBD1	.	TRBV28	14	TRBJ1-3	TGTGCCAGCAGCCCGACAGGGGTCGGAAACACCATATATTTT	CASSPTGVGNTIYF
.	few	TRBV2	13	TRBJ2-5	TGTGCCAGCAGTGGGACTGTTCTAGAGACCCAGTACTTC	CASSGTVLETQYF
TRBD1	.	TRBV9	17	TRBJ1-4	TGTGCCAGCAGCGTAGGTCCCCGACAGGGGGGTAATGAAAAACTGTTTTTT	CASSVGPRQGGNEKLFF
TRBD2	.	TRBV11-2	17	TRBJ2-3	TGTGCCAGCAGCTTACACGGACTAGCGGGAGGAGGAGATACGCAGTATTTT	CASSLHGLAGGGDTQYF
.	.	TRBV7-9	14	TRBJ2-1	TGTGCCAGCGACCGAGGACTGGTATACAATGAGCAGTTCTTC	CASDRGLVYNEQFF
.	few	TRBV7-2	15	TRBJ2-7	TGTGCCAGCAGGACGGATGGAACACCCTCCTACGAGCAGTACTTC	CASRTDGTPSYEQYF
TRBD1	.	TRBV29-1	15	TRBJ2-3	TGCAGCGTGTGGTGGAGACAGGGAAGCACAGATACGCAGTATTTT	CSVWWRQGSTDTQYF
.	.	TRBV5-6	12	TRBJ1-2	TGTGCCAGCCTGGGGTCTAACTATGGCTACACCTTC	CASLGSNYGYTF
.	.	TRBV11-2	11	TRBJ2-1	TGTGCCAGCAGCTTTGGGTATGAGCAGTTCTTC	CASSFGYEQFF
.	.	TRBV7-8	14	TRBJ2-5	TGTGCCAGCAGCTTAAGTCTAGTCCAAGAGACCCAGTACTTC	CASSLSLVQETQYF
TRBD1	.	TRBV27	15	TRBJ1-5	TGTGCCAGCAGTTTATCTGCAGGGGGCGGCCAGCCCCAGCATTTT	CASSLSAGGGQPQHF
.	few	TRBV5-6	17	TRBJ2-3	TGTGCCAGCAGCTTGGCCGTAGCAGTCCGATACACAGATACGCAGTATTTT	CASSLAVAVRYTDTQYF
.	.	TRBV7-3	16	TRBJ2-1	TGTGCCAGCAGCTTAAAGTTTAGCGAGTTTTACAATGAGCAGTTCTTC	CASSLKFSEFYNEQFF
.	few	TRBV7-9	15	TRBJ2-2	TGTGCCAGCATTTTGTCCTGGGGGGACACCGGGGAGCTGTTTTTT	CASILSWGDTGELFF
.	.	TRBV29-1	11	TRBJ1-1	TGCAGCGTTGGGGCAGCCACTGAAGCTTTCTTT	CSVGAATEAFF
.	.	TRBV5-3	11	TRBJ1-5	TGTGCCAGAAGCACCGATCAGCCCCAGCATTTT	CARSTDQPQHF
TRBD2	once	TRBV2	22	TRBJ2-3	TGTGCCAGCAGTGAAGCGGGTTTACTAGCGGGAGTGGTAAACGGCGGCACAGATACGCAGTATTTT	CASSEAGLLAGVVNGGTDTQYF
.	.	TRBV27	15	TRBJ2-5	TGTGCCAGCTCCGCCGGGAAGGCGAAGGAGGAGACCCAGTACTTC	CASSAGKAKEETQYF
.	.	TRBV2	13	TRBJ2-3	TGTGCCAGCAGTCGGACCGCCACGGATACGCAGTATTTT	CASSRTATDTQYF
.	few	TRBV5-6	14	TRBJ1-5	TGTGCCAGCAGCTTGGGCAGGGAAGGCCAGCCCCAGCATTTT	CASSLGREGQPQHF
.	medium-sized	TRBV30	14	TRBJ1-2	TGTGCCTGGAAAAGGGCAGGGGCAGTCTATGGCTACACCTTC	CAWKRAGAVYGYTF
.	few	TRBV2	10	TRBJ2-7	TGTGCCAGCAGTGAGGACGAGCAGTACTTC	CASSEDEQYF
.	.	TRBV7-8	14	TRBJ2-7	TGTGCCAGCAGCTTCGCCGGGACGGAAACTGAGCAGTACTTC	CASSFAGTETEQYF
.	.	TRBV19	15	TRBJ2-7	TGTGCCAGTAGTATAGGAGCAGGGAGTGGGGACGAGCAGTACTTC	CASSIGAGSGDEQYF
.	.	TRBV11-2	16	TRBJ1-2	TGTGCCAGCAACATAGTGGATTGGGGGCCCAACTATGGCTACACCTTC	CASNIVDWGPNYGYTF
TRBD2	.	TRBV7-8	15	TRBJ2-1	TGTGCCAGCAGCTCGAGCGGGGGGGCCGTCAATGAGCAGTTCTTC	CASSSSGGAVNEQFF
.	.	TRBV15	14	TRBJ2-5	TGTGCCACCAGCAGCCGGGGGCGGGAAGAGACCCAGTACTTC	CATSSRGREETQYF
.	.	TRBV4-2	12	TRBJ1-2	TGTGCCAGCAGCTTCGGACCCGGCGGCTACACCTTC	CASSFGPGGYTF
.	.	TRBV6-5	14	TRBJ1-1	TGTGCCAGCAGTTATTCCGGGCTAGGCCCTGAAGCTTTCTTT	CASSYSGLGPEAFF
TRBD1	few	TRBV7-9	15	TRBJ1-2	TGTGCCAGCAGCTTAGCGGACAGGCCCGACTATGGCTACACCTTC	CASSLADRPDYGYTF